Each of the 9 T cell receptor beta chains below was sequenced from the same sample in a study of cytomegalovirus exposure and HLA in healthy donors. The PCR used 60 Vbeta and 13 Jbeta primers. Sequencing used immunoSEQ multiplex PCR; TCRdb keeps in-frame clones, though not all of them. The sample carries under 150,000 clones, about 80% recorded once. The sample consisted of PBMCs. Receptor source: a woman between 35 and 50 years old in good health and CMV-seronegative.

The chain uses TRBV28 and TRBJ2-5; D may be TRBD1 (6 bases). The germline V gene encodes CDR1 MDHEN and CDR2 SYDVKM. CDR3 length: 15 amino acids. V lost 1 base to trimming and J lost 1 base, with 10 bases between them. CDR3 DNA: TGTGCCAGCAGTTTATCAGGGGAACCCCAAGAGACCCAGTACTTC. Amino acid sequence: CASSLSGEPQETQYF.

A few counts support this clone. The CDR3 is CASSVESGPGGRASGYFADTQYF. The CDR3 DNA sequence: TGTGCCAGCAGCGTAGAAAGCGGTCCCGGCGGGAGGGCCAGTGGTTATTTTGCAGATACGCAGTATTTT. The V and J genes are TRBV9 and TRBJ2-3; 9 bases map to TRBD2. CDR3 length equals 23 residues. Germline CDR1 is SGDLS and CDR2 is YYNGEE. The J segment lost 4 bases and the V segment lost 0 bases, leaving 27 bases of the junction unmatched.

The chain uses TRBV7-9 and TRBJ1-2; D may be TRBD1 (5 bases). CDR3 length: 14 residues. Germline V lookup: CDR1 SEHNR, CDR2 FQNEAQ (reference sequence). Trimming left V 1 base short and J 8 bases short, with 14 bases between. CDR3 residues: CASSLEGTAPGYTF. CDR3 sequence (DNA): TGTGCCAGCAGCTTAGAGGGGACTGCCCCGGGCTACACCTTC.

This clone has a handful of counts. The rearrangement uses TRBV9 and TRBJ2-7; TRBD1 matches 8 bases. Losses at the gene ends were 0 bases for V and 6 bases for J; bases not matched to a gene: 8. The germline CDR1 and CDR2 sequences are SGDLS and YYNGEE. The CDR3 runs to 15 residues. The CDR3 DNA follows: TGTGCCAGCAGCGTAGCTGTGACAGGGGTCTTCGAGCAGTACTTC. This encodes CASSVAVTGVFEQYF.

The gene calls are TRBV28 and TRBJ2-7; tentatively, D is TRBD2 (5 bases). Looked up from germline, CDR1 is MDHEN and CDR2 is SYDVKM. Trimming removed 6 bases at V and 7 bases at J, with 16 bases between. This CDR3 comprises 13 residues. CDR3 DNA: TGTGCCAGCAGCCCGAGGGCCCGAGGAGAGCAGTACTTC. Protein: CASSPRARGEQYF.

The chain employs TRBV7-8 and TRBJ1-2; no clear D. The V end was cut by 5 bases, the J end by 4 bases, with 11 bases between. The CDR3 is 13 amino acids. Looked up from germline, CDR1 is SGHVS and CDR2 is FQNEAQ. The DNA for the CDR3 is TGTGCCAGCAGCCCGGAGCCCGCCTATGGCTACACCTTC. It encodes CASSPEPAYGYTF.

This chain connects TRBV6-1 to TRBJ1-4; D remains ambiguous. From germline, CDR1 is MNHNS and CDR2 SASEGT. V was trimmed by 1 base and J by 13 bases, leaving 16 bases between them. The CDR3 sequence is 14 residues long. CDR3 protein: CASSEGLGRRSLFF. In DNA form, the CDR3 reads TGTGCCAGCAGTGAAGGGTTGGGGAGAAGGTCACTGTTTTTT.

The chain joins TRBV5-4 to TRBJ2-1; 10 bases fit TRBD2. The junction had 3 bases not matched to a gene; V was cut back by 2 bases and J by 7 bases. This CDR3 spans 14 amino acids. CDR1 SGHNT and CDR2 YYREEE come from the germline V gene (reference sequence). The CDR3 sequence is CASSLPGLANEQFF. The CDR3 nucleotides read TGTGCCAGCAGCTTACCGGGACTAGCGAATGAGCAGTTCTTC.

This sequence joins TRBV9 and TRBJ1-2, with 7 nucleotides matching TRBD1. Germline V gene lookup returns CDR1 SGDLS and CDR2 YYNGEE. CDR3 length equals 14 residues. Unmatched junction bases numbered 8, after V lost 4 bases and J lost 5 bases. The DNA for the CDR3 is TGTGCCAGCAGCCCAAGGACAGGAACATATGGCTACACCTTC. Translating it yields CASSPRTGTYGYTF.